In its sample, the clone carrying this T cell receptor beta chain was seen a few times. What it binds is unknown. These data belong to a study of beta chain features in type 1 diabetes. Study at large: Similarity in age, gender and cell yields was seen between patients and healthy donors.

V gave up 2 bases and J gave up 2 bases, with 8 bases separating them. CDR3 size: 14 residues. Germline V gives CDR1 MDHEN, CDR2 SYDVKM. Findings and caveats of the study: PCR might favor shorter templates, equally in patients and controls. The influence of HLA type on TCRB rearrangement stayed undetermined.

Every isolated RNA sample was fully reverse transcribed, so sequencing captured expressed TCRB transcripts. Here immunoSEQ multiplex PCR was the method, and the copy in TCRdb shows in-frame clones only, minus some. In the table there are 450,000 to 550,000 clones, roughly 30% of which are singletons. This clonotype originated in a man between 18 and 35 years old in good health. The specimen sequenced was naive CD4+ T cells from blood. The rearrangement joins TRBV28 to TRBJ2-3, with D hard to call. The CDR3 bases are TGTGCCAGCAGTTTAAGGACGTTCACAGATACGCAGTATTTT. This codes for CASSLRTFTDTQYF.